This T cell receptor beta chain was identified during a study of Tregs in tolerant kidney transplant recipients. Assay: immunoSEQ multiplex PCR; the TCRdb copy retains only in-frame clones and omits some. The data contain some 74,000 clones, approximately 90% of them seen just once; the ten biggest clones take up approximately 0.35%. This CDR3 has 14 residues. CDR1 is LNHDA, CDR2 SQIVND, per germline (reference sequence). As for this clone: A read error may produce the germline difference seen at one junction end.

The TCR was taken from a human donor who received a combined kidney and bone marrow transplant. This specimen consisted of Tregs from blood, obtained before the transplant. V is TRBV19 and J is TRBJ1-2, with TRBD1 as a possible D gene (5 bases). CDR3 sequence reads: CASKKTGGNSGYTF. The CDR3 DNA reads TGTGCCAGTAAAAAAACAGGAGGTAACTCTGGCTACACCTTC.